These 23 T cell receptor beta chains share one sample of origin, sequenced in a study of CD8+ T cells in alopecia areata. Treatment described: oral pan-JAK inhibitor, 5-10 mg twice daily. Following extraction, RNA underwent reverse transcription to cDNA, which served as the sequencing template. This table comes from immunoSEQ multiplex PCR, and its TCRdb copy is limited to in-frame clones, with some not included. Of 150,000 to 200,000 clones in the sample, 60% were seen once. The sample in question was CD4+ T cells sorted from blood, obtained at week 24, from a patient treated with tofacitinib. All receptors come from a human donor with alopecia areata.

This clone turned up a few times. The V and J genes are TRBV29-1 and TRBJ2-7; D is possibly TRBD1 or TRBD2 (5 bases each). V lost 5 bases and J lost 0, with 20 bases in between. The CDR3 is 16 residues long. CDR1 is SQVTM and CDR2 is ANQGSEA in the germline V gene. The CDR3 sequence is CSVYTRTGPFSYEQYF. CDR3 DNA: TGCAGCGTTTACACTCGAACGGGACCGTTCTCCTACGAGCAGTACTTC.

The V gene is TRBV13, the J gene TRBJ1-5; D possibly corresponds to TRBD1 (5 bases). Per germline, CDR1 PRHDT and CDR2 FYEKMQ (reference sequence). The V end lost 2 bases, the J end lost 2 bases, and 7 bases lay between the germline ends. The CDR3 extends over 14 amino acids. The CDR3 is CASSLRGGNQPQHF. The CDR3 nucleotides read TGTGCCAGCAGCTTACGGGGGGGCAATCAGCCCCAGCATTTT.

CDR3 DNA sequence: TGTGCCAGCAGCTCCATGGGCTCTAGCACAGATACGCAGTATTTT. It encodes CASSSMGSSTDTQYF. This chain links TRBV11-2 with TRBJ2-3; D is uncertain. The CDR3 has 15 residues. V lost 4 bases, J lost 0 bases, and 11 bases lay in between. Looked up from germline, CDR1 is SGHAT and CDR2 is FQNNGV. Looking up the rest from reference TRBV11-2 and TRBJ2-3 gives the full variable domain: EAGVAQSPRYKIIEKRQSVAFWCNPISGHATLYWYQQILGQGPKLLIQFQNNGVVDDSQLPKDRFSAERLKGVDSTLKIQPAKLEDSAVYLCASSSMGSSTDTQYFGPGTRLTVL.

The J gene is TRBJ2-5, the V gene TRBV7-2; 9 nucleotides match TRBD2. This CDR3 is built from 15 residues. In germline, CDR1 is SGHTA, CDR2 FQGNSA. Trimming removed 2 bases from V and 4 bases from J; junction bases left unmatched: 5. The CDR3 DNA sequence: TGTGCCAGCAGCTTAACGGTAGCGGGGGTAGAGACCCAGTACTTC. As protein: CASSLTVAGVETQYF.

V and J are TRBV15 and TRBJ1-5; 7 bases match TRBD1. The CDR3 totals 20 residues. Trimming cost V 1 base and J 0 bases; bases outside gene matches: 15. Germline CDR1 LNHNV, CDR2 YYDKDF (reference sequence). CDR3 protein: CATSRAYGMGQPYSNQPQHF. As DNA, the CDR3 is TGTGCCACCAGCAGAGCGTACGGAATGGGACAGCCTTATAGCAATCAGCCCCAGCATTTT.

The chain is built from TRBV7-2 and TRBJ1-5; D is undetermined. Germline loops: CDR1 SGHTA, CDR2 FQGNSA. The CDR3 has 14 residues. V was cut by 5 bases and J by 6 bases, with 14 bases left in between. The CDR3 is CASSTIGPSQPQHF. CDR3 DNA sequence: TGTGCCAGCAGCACGATCGGTCCCTCTCAGCCCCAGCATTTT. The whole variable domain, filled in from reference TRBV7-2 and TRBJ1-5, reads GAGVSQSPSNKVTEKGKDVELRCDPISGHTALYWYRQSLGQGLEFLIYFQGNSAPDKSGLPSDRFSAERTGGSVSTLTIQRTQQEDSAVYLCASSTIGPSQPQHFGDGTRLSIL.

This clone was detected only a few times. In nucleotides, the CDR3 is TGTGCCAGCAGTGACCGCGCCGGAGAGCCCCAGCATTTT. This sequence encodes CASSDRAGEPQHF. The V gene is TRBV6-1, the J gene TRBJ1-5; D gene ambiguous. CDR1 and CDR2 (germline): MNHNS, SASEGT. This CDR3 contains 13 residues. The V end was cut by 3 bases, the J end by 8 bases, with 11 bases between.

This clone was picked up a small number of times. The chain couples TRBV4-3 to TRBJ2-6, with D possibly being TRBD1 (5 bases). CDR1 LGHNA and CDR2 YSLEER come from the germline V gene. V lost 4 bases, J lost 0 bases, and 10 bases lay in between. The CDR3 length is 16 residues. In DNA, the CDR3 is TGCGCCAGCAGCCTGGACACCATCTCTGGGGCCAACGTCCTGACTTTC. Amino acids: CASSLDTISGANVLTF.

This chain links TRBV20-1 with TRBJ2-4; D not certain. V was shortened by 5 bases and J by 8 bases, with 10 bases between the two germline ends. Germline lookup yields CDR1 DFQATT and CDR2 SNEGSKA (reference sequence). The CDR3 extends over 11 amino acids. CDR3 residues: CSAARLDIQYF. CDR3 nucleotide sequence: TGCAGTGCTGCCCGACTGGACATTCAGTACTTC.

The genes are TRBV30 and TRBJ1-2; D is ambiguous. The CDR3 extends over 12 amino acids. In germline, CDR1 is GTSNPN, CDR2 SVGIG (reference sequence). Between the trimmed V and J ends, which lost 0 bases and 8 bases, there was a span of 10 bases. The CDR3 DNA reads as TGTGCCTGGAGTGTAAGCCAACTGGGCTACACCTTC. Amino acid sequence: CAWSVSQLGYTF.

CDR3: CSVGQSYNEQFF. CDR3 DNA sequence: TGCAGCGTTGGCCAGTCGTACAATGAGCAGTTCTTC. The V gene is TRBV29-1, the J gene TRBJ2-1; D gene unclear. V lost 4 bases, J lost 4 bases, and 8 bases lay in between. The CDR3 contains 12 residues. The germline V gene has CDR1 SQVTM and CDR2 ANQGSEA.

The rearrangement links TRBV5-1 to TRBJ1-2; 7 bases agree with TRBD1. Germline V gene lookup returns CDR1 SGHRS and CDR2 YFSETQ. This CDR3 is 15 amino acids long. After removal of 2 bases from V and 4 bases from J, the junction contained 8 bases not matched to a gene. Here the CDR3 reads CASSFETGEGYGYTF. CDR3 in DNA: TGCGCCAGCAGCTTTGAAACAGGGGAAGGCTATGGCTACACCTTC.

The chain combines TRBV30 with TRBJ2-3; 12 positions match TRBD2. Germline CDR1 is GTSNPN and CDR2 is SVGIG (reference sequence). The CDR3 consists of 13 residues. V gave up 4 bases and J gave up 6 bases; unmatched junction bases: 2. The CDR3 DNA sequence: TGTGCCTGGACTAGCGGGGGGGCGGATACGCAGTATTTT. It yields the protein CAWTSGGADTQYF.

The CDR3 sequence is CASSPGTGADTQYF. CDR3 coding DNA: TGTGCCAGCAGCCCCGGGACGGGTGCAGATACGCAGTATTTT. The V call is TRBV7-3, the J call TRBJ2-3; possibly TRBD1 or TRBD2 for D (5 bases each). Per germline, CDR1 SGHTA and CDR2 FQGTGA. The CDR3 runs 14 residues. Trimming removed 5 bases from V and 4 bases from J, with 13 bases in between. Combining the CDR3 with reference TRBV7-3 and TRBJ2-3 gives the whole variable domain GAGVSQTPSNKVTEKGKYVELRCDPISGHTALYWYRQSLGQGPEFLIYFQGTGAADDSGLPNDRFFAVRPEGSVSTLKIQRTERGDSAVYLCASSPGTGADTQYFGPGTRLTVL.

V is TRBV30 and J is TRBJ2-1, with TRBD2 as a possible D gene (7 bases). CDR3 size: 16 residues. The V end lost 4 bases, the J end lost 4 bases, and 20 bases lay between the germline ends. CDR1 is GTSNPN and CDR2 is SVGIG in the germline V gene (reference sequence). The CDR3 sequence: CAWIRVAGAGYNEQFF. The CDR3 nucleotides are TGTGCCTGGATCAGGGTGGCGGGGGCAGGGTACAATGAGCAGTTCTTC.

In this sample, this clone turned up once. The gene calls are TRBV20-1 and TRBJ2-5; D is ambiguous. This CDR3 is built from 11 residues. The germline V gene has CDR1 DFQATT and CDR2 SNEGSKA (reference sequence). Trimming shortened V by 4 bases and J by 3 bases, and 6 bases separated the two germline ends. This CDR3 is CSATPEETQYF. The CDR3 region has the DNA TGCAGTGCTACCCCCGAAGAGACCCAGTACTTC.

This clone was recorded many times. J is TRBJ2-7 and V is TRBV11-3; D might be TRBD2 (5 bases). Trimming stripped 4 bases from V and 4 bases from J, with 17 bases between. The CDR3 is made up of 15 amino acids. CDR1 is SGHNT and CDR2 is YENEEA in the germline V gene. CDR3 residues: CASSYGDSPIYEQYF. Here the CDR3 DNA reads TGTGCCAGCAGCTACGGGGATTCCCCGATTTACGAGCAGTACTTC.

Concerning this clone itself: Distinct nucleotide sequences in the sample also encode this CDR3. The V and J genes are TRBV29-1 and TRBJ1-4; no firm D call. Between the trimmed V and J ends, which lost 4 bases and 6 bases, there was a span of 3 bases. Germline-derived CDR1 and CDR2 are SQVTM and ANQGSEA. The CDR3 length is 10 residues. Here the CDR3 reads CSVGDEKLFF. Written as DNA, the CDR3 is TGCAGCGTTGGGGATGAAAAACTGTTTTTT.

This clone was detected a few times. The chain has TRBV13 and TRBJ1-1; no firm D call. The V gene lost 1 base and the J gene lost 0 bases, with 3 bases spanning the gap. The germline V gene has CDR1 PRHDT and CDR2 FYEKMQ (reference sequence). The CDR3 totals 13 residues. The CDR3 DNA follows: TGTGCCAGCAGCTTAGAAGTGAACACTGAAGCTTTCTTT. It is translated as CASSLEVNTEAFF.

The CDR3 nucleotides are TGTGCCAGCTACTCTCGGGGAGGCCCTGAGAACACTGAAGCTTTCTTT. Protein: CASYSRGGPENTEAFF. The chain combines TRBV27 with TRBJ1-1; D gene uncertain. Trimming removed 8 bases from V and 1 base from J, with 20 bases in between. The CDR3 is made up of 16 amino acids. CDR1 is MNHEY, CDR2 SMNVEV, per germline (reference sequence).

This clone turned up a few times. V gene TRBV29-1 combines with J gene TRBJ2-1; TRBD1 matches 10 bases. CDR3 size: 15 residues. Germline trimming cut 1 base from V and 8 bases from J; bases unmatched to any gene: 8. Germline values: CDR1 SQVTM, CDR2 ANQGSEA. DNA for the CDR3: TGCAGCGTTGAAGTCCTCCGGGACAGGGGCGATGAGCAGTTCTTC. It codes for CSVEVLRDRGDEQFF.

Regarding this clone: This CDR3 is also generated by other DNA sequences in the sample. CDR3 protein: CSVEGRTNTEAFF. The DNA for the CDR3 is TGCAGCGTCGAGGGGCGGACGAACACTGAAGCTTTCTTT. This chain connects TRBV29-1 to TRBJ1-1; possibly TRBD1 for D (5 bases). This CDR3 region has 13 residues. CDR1 and CDR2 from the germline V gene are SQVTM and ANQGSEA. The V and J ends lost 6 bases and 1 base respectively, with 12 bases between them.

The chain recombines TRBV13 with TRBJ2-1; 8 bases fit TRBD2. CDR3 length equals 17 residues. V shed 4 bases, J shed 7 bases, and the junction held 15 bases outside the gene matches. Per the germline V gene, CDR1 is PRHDT and CDR2 is FYEKMQ (reference sequence). In DNA form, the CDR3 reads TGTGCCAGCAGCTCTGATTCGGGGGGGCCTCGTAGGAATGAGCAGTTCTTC. It is translated as CASSSDSGGPRRNEQFF.